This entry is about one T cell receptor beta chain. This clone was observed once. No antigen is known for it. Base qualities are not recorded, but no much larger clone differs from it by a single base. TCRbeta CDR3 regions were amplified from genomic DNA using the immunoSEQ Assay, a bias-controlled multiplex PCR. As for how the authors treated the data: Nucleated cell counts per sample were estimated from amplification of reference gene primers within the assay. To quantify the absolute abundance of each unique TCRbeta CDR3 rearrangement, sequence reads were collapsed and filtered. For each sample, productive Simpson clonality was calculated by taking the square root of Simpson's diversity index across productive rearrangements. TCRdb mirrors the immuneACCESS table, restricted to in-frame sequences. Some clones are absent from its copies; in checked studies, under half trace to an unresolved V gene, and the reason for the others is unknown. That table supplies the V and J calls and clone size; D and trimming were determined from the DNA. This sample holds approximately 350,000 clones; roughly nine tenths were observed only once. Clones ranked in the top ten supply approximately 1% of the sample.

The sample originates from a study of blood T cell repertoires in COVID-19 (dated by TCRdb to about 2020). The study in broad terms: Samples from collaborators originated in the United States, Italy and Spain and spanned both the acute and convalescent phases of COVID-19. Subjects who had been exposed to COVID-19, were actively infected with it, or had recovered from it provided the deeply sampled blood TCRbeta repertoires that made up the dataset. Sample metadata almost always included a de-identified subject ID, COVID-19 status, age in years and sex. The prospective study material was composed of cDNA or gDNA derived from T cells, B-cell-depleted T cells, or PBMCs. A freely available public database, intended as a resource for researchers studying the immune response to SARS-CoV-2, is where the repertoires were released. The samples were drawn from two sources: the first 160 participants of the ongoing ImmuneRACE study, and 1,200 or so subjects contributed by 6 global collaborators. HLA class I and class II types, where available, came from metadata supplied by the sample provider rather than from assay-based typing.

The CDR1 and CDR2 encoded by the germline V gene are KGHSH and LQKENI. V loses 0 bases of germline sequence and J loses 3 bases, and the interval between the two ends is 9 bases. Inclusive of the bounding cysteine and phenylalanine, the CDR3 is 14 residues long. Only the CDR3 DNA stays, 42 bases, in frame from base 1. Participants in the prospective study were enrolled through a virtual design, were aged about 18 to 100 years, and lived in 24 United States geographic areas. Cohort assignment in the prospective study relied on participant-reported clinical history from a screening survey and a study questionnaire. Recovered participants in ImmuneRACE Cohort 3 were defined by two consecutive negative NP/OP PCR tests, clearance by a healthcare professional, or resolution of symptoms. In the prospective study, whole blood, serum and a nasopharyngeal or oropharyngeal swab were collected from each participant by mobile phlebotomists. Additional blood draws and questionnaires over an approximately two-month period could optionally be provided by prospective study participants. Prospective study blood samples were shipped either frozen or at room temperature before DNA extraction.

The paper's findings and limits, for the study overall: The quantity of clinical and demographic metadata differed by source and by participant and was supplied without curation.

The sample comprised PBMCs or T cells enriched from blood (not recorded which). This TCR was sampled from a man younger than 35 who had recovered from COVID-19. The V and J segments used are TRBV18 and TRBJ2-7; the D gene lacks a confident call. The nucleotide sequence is TGTGCCAGCTCACCACCTGGTTCAGACTACGAGCAGTACTTC. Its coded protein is CASSPPGSDYEQYF. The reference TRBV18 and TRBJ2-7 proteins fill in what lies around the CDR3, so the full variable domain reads NAGVMQNPRHLVRRRGQEARLRCSPMKGHSHVYWYRQLPEEGLKFMVYLQKENIIDESGMPKERFSAEFPKEGPSILRIQQVVRGDSAAYFCASSPPGSDYEQYFGPGTRLTVT.